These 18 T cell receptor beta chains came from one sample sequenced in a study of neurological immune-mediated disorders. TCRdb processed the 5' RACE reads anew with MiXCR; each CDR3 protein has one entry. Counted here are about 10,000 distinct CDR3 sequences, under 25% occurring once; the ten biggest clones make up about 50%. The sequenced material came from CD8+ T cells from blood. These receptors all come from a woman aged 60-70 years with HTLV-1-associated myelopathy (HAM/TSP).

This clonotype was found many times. CDR3 in amino acids: CASSLVQGSGQPQHF. The CDR3 DNA sequence: TGTGCCAGCAGCTTAGTACAGGGCTCGGGGCAGCCCCAGCATTTT. V gene TRBV11-2 combines with J gene TRBJ1-5; the D gene is possibly TRBD1 (6 bases). This CDR3 comprises 15 residues. V lost 1 base and J lost 7, with 14 bases in between. The V gene's germline CDR1 is SGHAT and CDR2 FQNNGV.

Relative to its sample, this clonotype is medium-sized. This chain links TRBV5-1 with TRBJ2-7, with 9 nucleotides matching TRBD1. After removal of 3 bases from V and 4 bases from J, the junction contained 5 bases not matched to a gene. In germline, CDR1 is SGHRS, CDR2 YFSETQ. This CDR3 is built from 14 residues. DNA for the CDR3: TGCGCCAGCAGCTCGGGACAGGGTGGGTACGAGCAGTACTTC. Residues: CASSSGQGGYEQYF.

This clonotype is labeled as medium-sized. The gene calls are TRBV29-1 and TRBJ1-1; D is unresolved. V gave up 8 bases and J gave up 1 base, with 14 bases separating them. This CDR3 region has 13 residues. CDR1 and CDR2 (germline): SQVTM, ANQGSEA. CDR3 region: CSRYCRENTEAFF. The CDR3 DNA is TGCAGCCGTTATTGTCGGGAGAACACTGAAGCTTTCTTT.

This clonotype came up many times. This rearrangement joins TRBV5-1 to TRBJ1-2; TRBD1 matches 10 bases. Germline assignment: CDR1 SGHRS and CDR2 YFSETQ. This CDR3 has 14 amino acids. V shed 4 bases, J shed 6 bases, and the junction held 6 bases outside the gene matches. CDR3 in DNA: TGCGCCAGCAGCCTCTCCGGACAGGGGGATGGCTACACCTTC. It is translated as CASSLSGQGDGYTF.

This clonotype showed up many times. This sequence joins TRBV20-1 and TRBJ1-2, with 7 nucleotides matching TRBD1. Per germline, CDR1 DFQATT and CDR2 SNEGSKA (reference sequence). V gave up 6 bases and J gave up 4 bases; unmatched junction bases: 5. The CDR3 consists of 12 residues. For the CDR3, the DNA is TGCAGTGCAACGGGACAGAGCTATGGCTACACCTTC. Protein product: CSATGQSYGYTF.

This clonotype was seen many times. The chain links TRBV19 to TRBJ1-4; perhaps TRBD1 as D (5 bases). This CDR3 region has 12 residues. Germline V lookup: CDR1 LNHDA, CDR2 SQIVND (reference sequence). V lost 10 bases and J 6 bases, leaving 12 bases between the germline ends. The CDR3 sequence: CATTGGDEKLFF. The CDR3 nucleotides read TGTGCCACAACAGGAGGGGATGAAAAACTGTTTTTT.

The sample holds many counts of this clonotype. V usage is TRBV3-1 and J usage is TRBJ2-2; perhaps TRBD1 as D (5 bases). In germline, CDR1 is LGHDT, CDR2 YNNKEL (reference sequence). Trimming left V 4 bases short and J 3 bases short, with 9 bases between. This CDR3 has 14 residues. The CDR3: CASSPEGDTGELFF. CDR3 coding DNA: TGTGCCAGCAGCCCCGAAGGGGACACCGGGGAGCTGTTTTTT.

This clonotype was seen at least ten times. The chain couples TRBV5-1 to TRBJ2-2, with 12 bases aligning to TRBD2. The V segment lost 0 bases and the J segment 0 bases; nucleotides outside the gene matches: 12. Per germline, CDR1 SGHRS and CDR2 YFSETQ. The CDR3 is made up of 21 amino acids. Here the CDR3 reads CASSLGRLAGELIANTGELFF. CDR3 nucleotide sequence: TGCGCCAGCAGCTTGGGCCGACTAGCGGGGGAGTTAATCGCGAACACCGGGGAGCTGTTTTTT.

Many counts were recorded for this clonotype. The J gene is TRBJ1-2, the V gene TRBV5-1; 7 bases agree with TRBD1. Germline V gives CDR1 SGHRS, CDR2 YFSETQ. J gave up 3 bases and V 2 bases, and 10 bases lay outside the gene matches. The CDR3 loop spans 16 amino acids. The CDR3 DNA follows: TGCGCCAGCAGCTTAAAATCGGGACAGCGATACTATGGCTACACCTTC. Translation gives CASSLKSGQRYYGYTF.

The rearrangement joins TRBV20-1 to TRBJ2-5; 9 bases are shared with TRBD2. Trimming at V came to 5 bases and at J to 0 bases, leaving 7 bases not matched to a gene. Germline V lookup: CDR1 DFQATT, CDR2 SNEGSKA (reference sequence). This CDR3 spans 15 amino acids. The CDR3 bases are TGCAGTGCTGCCCCCCTAGCGGGGTACCAAGAGACCCAGTACTTC. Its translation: CSAAPLAGYQETQYF.

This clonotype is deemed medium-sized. CDR3 DNA: TGCGCCAGCAGCCAAGAACAGGGTAACTATGGCTACACCTTC. Translated: CASSQEQGNYGYTF. The chain has TRBV4-1 and TRBJ1-2; weak D call: TRBD1 (6 bases). Germline CDR1 reads MGHRA; CDR2 reads YSYEKL. The V end lost 0 bases, the J end lost 1 base, and 6 bases lay between the germline ends. This CDR3 contains 14 residues.

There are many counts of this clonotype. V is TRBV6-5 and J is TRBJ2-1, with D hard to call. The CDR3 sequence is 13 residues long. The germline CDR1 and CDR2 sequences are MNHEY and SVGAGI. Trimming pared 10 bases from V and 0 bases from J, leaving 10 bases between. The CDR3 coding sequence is TGTGCCACTTGGCTGAGCTCCTACAATGAGCAGTTCTTC. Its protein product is CATWLSSYNEQFF.

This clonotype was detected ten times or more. CDR3 in amino acids: CASSLGPVNIQYF. CDR3 sequence (DNA): TGTGCCAGCAGCTTAGGCCCCGTAAACATTCAGTACTTC. The V call is TRBV7-8, the J call TRBJ2-4, with D unclear. Germline CDR1 and CDR2: SGHVS and FQNEAQ. CDR3 length equals 13 residues. Deletions cut 1 base from V and 6 bases from J, with 7 bases between.

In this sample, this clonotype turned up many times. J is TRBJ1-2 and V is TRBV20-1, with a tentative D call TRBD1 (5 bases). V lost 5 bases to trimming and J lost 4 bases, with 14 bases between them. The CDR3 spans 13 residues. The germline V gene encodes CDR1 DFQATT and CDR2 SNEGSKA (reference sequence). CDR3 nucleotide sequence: TGCAGTGCTGCCTCCGGGGGGGGCTATGGCTACACCTTC. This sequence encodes CSAASGGGYGYTF.

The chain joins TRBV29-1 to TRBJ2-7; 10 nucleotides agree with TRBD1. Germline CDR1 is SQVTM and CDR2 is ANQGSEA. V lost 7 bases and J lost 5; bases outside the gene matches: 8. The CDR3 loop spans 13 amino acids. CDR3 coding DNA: TGCAGCGCACTGGACAGGGGGTACGACGAGCAGTACTTC. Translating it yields CSALDRGYDEQYF.

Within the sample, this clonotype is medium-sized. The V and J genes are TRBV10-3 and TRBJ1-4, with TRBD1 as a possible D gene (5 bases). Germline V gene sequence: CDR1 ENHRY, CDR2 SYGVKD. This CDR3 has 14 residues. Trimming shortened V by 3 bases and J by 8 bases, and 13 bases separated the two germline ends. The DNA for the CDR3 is TGTGCCATCAGTGATTCGGGACGCCGGGAAAAACTGTTTTTT. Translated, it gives CAISDSGRREKLFF.

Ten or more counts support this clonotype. CDR3 protein: CASSEGQPQNTEAFF. In DNA form, the CDR3 reads TGCGCCAGCAGCGAGGGACAGCCGCAGAACACTGAAGCTTTCTTT. J is TRBJ1-1 and V is TRBV5-1; TRBD1 aligns across 7 bases. Germline values: CDR1 SGHRS, CDR2 YFSETQ. The CDR3 extends over 15 amino acids. The trim removed 4 bases at V and 1 base at J, leaving 7 bases unmatched.

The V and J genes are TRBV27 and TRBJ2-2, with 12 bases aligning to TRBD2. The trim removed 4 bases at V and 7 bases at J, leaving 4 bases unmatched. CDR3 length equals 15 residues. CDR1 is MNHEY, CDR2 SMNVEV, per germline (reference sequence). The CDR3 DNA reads TGTGCCAGCAGTTGGACTAGCGGGAATAACGGGGAGCTGTTTTTT. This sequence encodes CASSWTSGNNGELFF.